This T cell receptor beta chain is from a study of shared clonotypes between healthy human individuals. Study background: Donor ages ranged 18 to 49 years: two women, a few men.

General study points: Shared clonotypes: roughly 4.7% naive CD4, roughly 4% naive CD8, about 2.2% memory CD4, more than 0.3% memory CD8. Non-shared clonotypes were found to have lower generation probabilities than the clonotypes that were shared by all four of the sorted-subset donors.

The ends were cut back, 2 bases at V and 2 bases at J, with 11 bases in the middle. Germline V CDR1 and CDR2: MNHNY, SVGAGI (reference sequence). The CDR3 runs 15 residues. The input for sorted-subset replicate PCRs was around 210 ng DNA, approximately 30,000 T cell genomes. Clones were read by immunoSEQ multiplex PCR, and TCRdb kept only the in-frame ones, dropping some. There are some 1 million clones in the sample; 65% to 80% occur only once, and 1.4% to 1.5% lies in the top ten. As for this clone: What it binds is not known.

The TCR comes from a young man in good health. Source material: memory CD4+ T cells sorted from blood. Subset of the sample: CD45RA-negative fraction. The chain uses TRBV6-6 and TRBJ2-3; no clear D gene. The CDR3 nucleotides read TGTGCCAGCAGTTACGCGTCCGGGTTCACAGATACGCAGTATTTT. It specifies CASSYASGFTDTQYF.